This T cell receptor beta chain stems from a study of T cells in Graves' hyperthyroidism and ophthalmopathy. Study-wide background: The authors collected peripheral blood at initial diagnosis, before any treatment.

This clonotype was detected ten times or more. The antigen remains undetermined. Study-wide results and limits: Ophthalmopathy was told apart from stable hyperthyroidism by a 13 V-J model.

CDR3 length equals 15 residues. Germline V gives CDR1 SGHRS, CDR2 YFSETQ. The trim removed 1 base at V and 7 bases at J, leaving 9 bases unmatched. Together with thyroid ultrasound, orbital computed tomography, serum thyroxine and TRAb, clinical symptoms were used for diagnoses. It was RNA transcripts that yielded the amplified TCR beta CDR3 regions. The TCR CDR3 first-round RT-PCR relied on the HTBI primer set. TCRdb itself ran the multiplex PCR reads through MiXCR, one entry per CDR3 protein. The data contain around 290,000 distinct CDR3 sequences, over 15% of them singletons. This chain links TRBV5-1 with TRBJ2-7; 9 bases fit TRBD1. Specimen: blood. The clonotype originates from a woman in her sixties with Graves' ophthalmopathy. CDR3: CASSLQNRQGGEQYF. The CDR3 DNA reads as TGCGCCAGCAGCTTGCAAAATCGACAGGGGGGGGAGCAGTACTTC.